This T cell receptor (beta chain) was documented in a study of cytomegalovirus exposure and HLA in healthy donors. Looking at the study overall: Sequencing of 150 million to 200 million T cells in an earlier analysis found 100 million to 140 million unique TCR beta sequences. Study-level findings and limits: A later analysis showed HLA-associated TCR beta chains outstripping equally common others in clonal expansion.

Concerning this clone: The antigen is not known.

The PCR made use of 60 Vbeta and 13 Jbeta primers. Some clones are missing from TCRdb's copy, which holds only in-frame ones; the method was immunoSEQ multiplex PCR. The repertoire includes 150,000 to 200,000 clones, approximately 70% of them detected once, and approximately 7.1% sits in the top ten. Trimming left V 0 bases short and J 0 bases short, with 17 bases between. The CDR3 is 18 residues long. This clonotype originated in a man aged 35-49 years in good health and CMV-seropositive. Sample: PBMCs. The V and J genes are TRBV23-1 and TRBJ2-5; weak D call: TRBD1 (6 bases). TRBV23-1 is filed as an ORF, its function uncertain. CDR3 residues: CASSQSGVLWDNQETQYF. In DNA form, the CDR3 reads TGCGCCAGCAGTCAATCGGGAGTCTTGTGGGACAACCAAGAGACCCAGTACTTC.